A single TCR beta chain is shown here with its context. What it binds is unknown. Produced via immunoSEQ multiplex PCR; TCRdb's table is partial and in-frame only. The profile covers 65,000 to 80,000 clones, with around four fifths appearing a single time and 4% to 6% taken by the ten largest. Patients yielded 1 to 8 samples each, pretreatment and on-treatment. These data are taken from a study of PD-L1 blockade in urothelial cancer. On the study more broadly: Blood samples contained a median about 130,000 T cells.

The study, taken as a whole, reports: At the 3-week point, tumor-associated blood clones expanded more in durable-benefit patients.

Germline V gives CDR1 SGHRS, CDR2 YFSETQ. This CDR3 region has 17 residues. With V trimmed by 3 bases and J by 9 bases, 10 bases remained unmatched. Material: PBMCs, obtained around atezolizumab (anti-PD-L1) treatment. The chain is built from TRBV5-1 and TRBJ2-1; 15 nucleotides line up with TRBD2. The sequence was obtained from a man in his 70s with urothelial cancer. The DNA for the CDR3 is TGCGCCAGCAGCTGGACTAGCGGGAGGGCCACGGGGGTTGAGCAGTTCTTC. This sequence encodes CASSWTSGRATGVEQFF.